The next 8 T cell receptor beta chains were all read from a single sample in a study of early T cells in non-severe SARS-CoV-2 infection. TCRdb reprocessed the 5' RACE reads via MiXCR and lists one record per CDR3 protein. This sample has approximately 110,000 distinct CDR3 sequences; under 15% occur once, and the top ten carry about a fifth. Sample: whole blood. The receptors derive from an adult who was a healthcare worker with PCR-confirmed SARS-CoV-2 infection or an uninfected control (not recorded which).

This clonotype was observed a few times. The chain employs TRBV7-3 and TRBJ2-3, with D possibly matching TRBD1 (5 bases). CDR3 length: 13 amino acids. The V and J ends lost 5 bases and 4 bases respectively, with 10 bases between them. In germline, CDR1 is SGHTA, CDR2 FQGTGA. CDR3 sequence reads: CASSPDSADTQYF. In DNA, the CDR3 is TGTGCCAGCAGCCCAGACAGCGCAGATACGCAGTATTTT. Using reference TRBV7-3 and TRBJ2-3 for the parts outside the CDR3, the full variable domain is GAGVSQTPSNKVTEKGKYVELRCDPISGHTALYWYRQSLGQGPEFLIYFQGTGAADDSGLPNDRFFAVRPEGSVSTLKIQRTERGDSAVYLCASSPDSADTQYFGPGTRLTVL.

In its sample, this clonotype was seen a few times. This CDR3 reads CASSPILGTDGEAFF. DNA for the CDR3: TGTGCCAGCAGCCCAATCCTTGGGACAGACGGCGAAGCTTTCTTT. V and J are TRBV7-9 and TRBJ1-1, with 7 positions matching TRBD1. The V gene end was trimmed by 5 bases and the J gene end by 8 bases; junction bases not matched to a gene: 14. Per germline, CDR1 SEHNR and CDR2 FQNEAQ (reference sequence). The length of the CDR3 is 15 residues.

In this sample, this clonotype turned up a few times. This chain uses TRBV5-1 with TRBJ1-1; no firm D call. CDR1 and CDR2 from the germline V gene are SGHRS and YFSETQ. The CDR3 consists of 15 residues. Trimming cost V 0 bases and J 1 base, with 10 bases left between them. The CDR3 loop reads CASSLAQTQNTEAFF. DNA of the CDR3: TGCGCCAGCAGCTTGGCCCAGACACAGAACACTGAAGCTTTCTTT.

V is TRBV5-1 and J is TRBJ2-4; tentatively, D is TRBD2 (6 bases). CDR1 and CDR2 from the germline V gene are SGHRS and YFSETQ. V lost 0 bases and J 8 bases, leaving 15 bases between the germline ends. This CDR3 is built from 15 residues. The CDR3 region has the DNA TGCGCCAGCAGCTTGGAAGTTTCGCGGGGTGACATTCAGTACTTC. This sequence encodes CASSLEVSRGDIQYF. Full variable domain (rest looked up from reference TRBV5-1 and TRBJ2-4): KAGVTQTPRYLIKTRGQQVTLSCSPISGHRSVSWYQQTPGQGLQFLFEYFSETQRNKGNFPGRFSGRQFSNSRSEMNVSTLELGDSALYLCASSLEVSRGDIQYFGAGTRLSVL.

J is TRBJ2-1 and V is TRBV2, with a tentative D call TRBD1 (5 bases). Germline V CDR1 and CDR2: SNHLY, FYNNEI. The CDR3 covers 13 residues. V was pared by 1 base and J by 8 bases, with 9 bases between. CDR3 residues: CASSEVGAHEQFF. The CDR3 DNA reads TGTGCCAGCAGTGAAGTAGGGGCCCATGAGCAGTTCTTC.

This clonotype has just a few counts. V and J are TRBV5-1 and TRBJ2-2; weak D call: TRBD1 (5 bases). Germline CDR1 is SGHRS and CDR2 is YFSETQ. With 0 bases removed from V and 0 bases from J, the gap between germline ends came to 6 bases. The CDR3 spans 15 residues. As DNA, the CDR3 is TGCGCCAGCAGCTTGGGGACAACGAACACCGGGGAGCTGTTTTTT. It specifies CASSLGTTNTGELFF.

The CDR3 coding sequence is TGTGCCAGCAGCCGAGACAGGGCGGAGGCTTTCTTT. This gives the protein CASSRDRAEAFF. The V call is TRBV7-9, the J call TRBJ1-1; TRBD1 matches at 7 bases. The germline V gene encodes CDR1 SEHNR and CDR2 FQNEAQ (reference sequence). Trimming took 5 bases from V and 11 from J; bases not matched to a gene: 8. This CDR3 spans 12 amino acids. Variable domain in full (rest from reference TRBV7-9 and TRBJ1-1): DTGVSQNPRHKITKRGQNVTFRCDPISEHNRLYWYRQTLGQGPEFLTYFQNEAQLEKSRLLSDRFSAERPKGSFSTLEIQRTEQGDSAMYLCASSRDRAEAFFGQGTRLTVV.

CDR3 amino acids: CASSLGGQLYGYTF. In nucleotides, the CDR3 is TGCGCCAGCAGCTTGGGGGGACAGCTCTATGGCTACACCTTC. V usage is TRBV5-1 and J usage is TRBJ1-2, with 7 nucleotides matching TRBD1. The V and J ends lost 0 bases and 4 bases, in that order; junction bases with no gene match: 3. Germline loops: CDR1 SGHRS, CDR2 YFSETQ. The CDR3 totals 14 residues.